The 19 T cell receptor beta chains presented below share a single source sample, sequenced in a study of T cell clonotyping in hematopoietic cell transplantation. Libraries were prepared by immunoSEQ multiplex PCR; TCRdb keeps only in-frame clonotypes and omits some of them. The sample carries some 11,000 clones, around 50% recorded once. The sequenced material came from peripheral blood mononuclear cells. All receptors derive from a man between 45 and 60 years old in good health. Some clones in this sample may be carry-over from other donors' samples.

In the case of this clone: Mismatch with germline at one junction end may stem from a read error. The gene calls are TRBV7-7 and TRBJ2-2; 7 nucleotides agree with TRBD1. CDR1 SSHAT and CDR2 FNYEAQ come from the germline V gene (reference sequence). The CDR3 covers 14 residues. CDR3 amino acids: CASSRDSGTGELFF. CDR3 nucleotides: TGTGCTAGCAGCCGGGACAGTGGCACCGGGGAGCTGTTTTTT. The full variable domain, completed using reference TRBV7-7 and TRBJ2-2, is GAGVSQSPRYKVTKRGQDVTLRCDPISSHATLYWYQQALGQGPEFLTYFNYEAQPDKSGLPSDRFSAERPEGSISTLTIQRTEQRDSAMYRCASSRDSGTGELFFGEGSRLTVL.

Only a few counts were recorded for this clone. V and J are TRBV7-9 and TRBJ2-7, with D unclear. V was cut by 4 bases and J by 2 bases, with 9 bases left in between. The CDR3 extends over 13 amino acids. CDR1 is SEHNR, CDR2 FQNEAQ, per germline (reference sequence). This CDR3 reads CASSSRGAYEQYF. The CDR3 bases are TGTGCCAGCAGCTCCCGTGGGGCCTACGAGCAGTACTTC.

This clone has a handful of counts. The chain is built from TRBV20-1 and TRBJ1-1; D is unclear. CDR1 is DFQATT, CDR2 SNEGSKA, per germline (reference sequence). The CDR3 covers 11 residues. Trimming cost V 4 bases and J 1 base, with 4 bases left between them. In nucleotides, the CDR3 is TGCAGTGCTACTCGGAACACTGAAGCTTTCTTT. Translation gives CSATRNTEAFF.

The rearrangement links TRBV30 to TRBJ1-1; TRBD1 might be the D (6 bases). Germline assignment: CDR1 GTSNPN and CDR2 SVGIG (reference sequence). Trimming took off 2 bases at V and 5 bases at J, with 9 bases between the two ends. The CDR3 length is 12 residues. In DNA, the CDR3 is TGTGCCTGGAGTCCAGGGGATACTGAAGCTTTCTTT. The encoded protein is CAWSPGDTEAFF. The full variable domain, its missing parts supplied by reference TRBV30 and TRBJ1-1, is SQTIHQWPATLVQPVGSPLSLECTVEGTSNPNLYWYRQAAGRGLQLLFYSVGIGQISSEVPQNLSASRPQDRQFILSSKKLLLSDSGFYLCAWSPGDTEAFFGQGTRLTVV.

The rearrangement joins TRBV14 to TRBJ1-5, with D unresolved. The V gene's germline CDR1 is SGHDN and CDR2 FVKESK. The CDR3 sequence is 18 residues long. Trimming cost V 6 bases and J 0 bases, with 21 bases left between them. CDR3 sequence: CASRQHLYSCNSNQPQHF. The CDR3 DNA is TGTGCCAGCAGACAACACCTATACAGCTGCAATAGCAATCAGCCCCAGCATTTT.

This clone is termed medium-sized. The gene calls are TRBV29-1 and TRBJ1-1; D remains ambiguous. The CDR3 loop spans 15 amino acids. V was shortened by 2 bases and J by 4 bases, with 17 bases between the two germline ends. Germline lookup yields CDR1 SQVTM and CDR2 ANQGSEA. The CDR3 sequence is CSVESPSPDRTEAFF. Here the CDR3 DNA reads TGCAGCGTTGAATCCCCTAGCCCAGATCGCACTGAAGCTTTCTTT. Variable domain in full (rest from reference TRBV29-1 and TRBJ1-1): SAVISQKPSRDICQRGTSLTIQCQVDSQVTMMFWYRQQPGQSLTLIATANQGSEATYESGFVIDKFPISRPNLTFSTLTVSNMSPEDSSIYLCSVESPSPDRTEAFFGQGTRLTVV.

This clone is a singleton in its sample. The rearrangement joins TRBV4-2 to TRBJ1-1, with TRBD1 as a possible D gene (6 bases). CDR1 is LGHNA and CDR2 is YNFKEQ in the germline V gene. Trimming stripped 3 bases from V and 4 bases from J, with 21 bases between. The CDR3 length is 17 residues. The CDR3 loop reads CASSHLGGGGRSTEAFF. CDR3 sequence (DNA): TGTGCCAGCAGCCATTTGGGGGGTGGGGGGCGAAGCACTGAAGCTTTCTTT.

The rearrangement joins TRBV30 to TRBJ2-5; D is perhaps TRBD1 (5 bases). Trimming removed 7 bases at V and 4 bases at J, with 13 bases between. The germline CDR1 and CDR2 sequences are GTSNPN and SVGIG (reference sequence). The CDR3 length is 12 residues. This CDR3 reads CASRVQVETQYF. For the CDR3, the DNA is TGTGCCTCCAGGGTACAGGTAGAGACCCAGTACTTC.

The CDR3 region has the DNA TGTGCCAGCAGCTTCGGAGGGCTACCCACCGGGGAGCTGTTTTTT. This codes for CASSFGGLPTGELFF. The chain combines TRBV9 with TRBJ2-2; possibly TRBD2 for D (6 bases). The V end lost 4 bases, the J end lost 4 bases, and 14 bases lay between the germline ends. The CDR3 is 15 amino acids. CDR1 is SGDLS and CDR2 is YYNGEE in the germline V gene.

The chain employs TRBV14 and TRBJ2-5; TRBD1 matches 9 bases. CDR3 length: 15 amino acids. V was clipped by 4 bases and J by 6 bases; unmatched bases: 9. Germline V gives CDR1 SGHDN, CDR2 FVKESK. CDR3 bases: TGTGCCAGCAGCCCGCTGACAGGGGGTATGCAGACCCAGTACTTC. It specifies CASSPLTGGMQTQYF.

In its sample, this clone was seen a few times. V gene TRBV19 combines with J gene TRBJ2-7; either TRBD1 or TRBD2 may supply D (5 bases each). The CDR3 contains 11 residues. V was pared by 10 bases and J by 4 bases, with 11 bases between. Per the germline V gene, CDR1 is LNHDA and CDR2 is SQIVND (reference sequence). CDR3 region: CATGTGYEQYF. The CDR3 DNA follows: TGTGCCACCGGGACCGGATACGAGCAGTACTTC.

The sample holds a few counts of this clone. The V gene is TRBV30, the J gene TRBJ1-2; D ambiguous. Per germline, CDR1 GTSNPN and CDR2 SVGIG (reference sequence). CDR3 length: 11 amino acids. V lost 3 bases to trimming and J lost 8 bases, with 10 bases between them. CDR3 sequence (DNA): TGTGCCTGGAGGGGTACGGGGGGCTACACCTTC. Amino acid sequence: CAWRGTGGYTF.

The V and J genes are TRBV9 and TRBJ2-5; TRBD1 might be the D (6 bases). This CDR3 spans 15 amino acids. In germline, CDR1 is SGDLS, CDR2 YYNGEE. V lost 0 bases and J 2 bases, leaving 11 bases between the germline ends. This CDR3 is CASSVVGGRQETQYF. CDR3 DNA: TGTGCCAGCAGCGTAGTAGGGGGTCGGCAAGAGACCCAGTACTTC.

This clone appeared once. V and J are TRBV30 and TRBJ1-2, with D maybe TRBD1 (6 bases). The V gene lost 5 bases and the J gene lost 7 bases, with 14 bases spanning the gap. The CDR3 totals 12 residues. The germline CDR1 and CDR2 sequences are GTSNPN and SVGIG (reference sequence). CDR3 in amino acids: CAWSRGDGGYTF. In DNA, the CDR3 is TGTGCCTGGTCCAGGGGAGACGGTGGCTACACCTTC.

This sequence joins TRBV10-2 and TRBJ2-2; 9 bases match TRBD2. Trimming removed 3 bases from V and 5 bases from J; junction bases left unmatched: 7. The CDR3 extends over 16 amino acids. Germline CDR1 is WSHSY and CDR2 is SAAADI. For the CDR3, the DNA is TGCGCCAGCAGTGACCCGGGTAGCGGGAGAACCGGGGAGCTGTTTTTT. Encoded protein: CASSDPGSGRTGELFF.

This chain connects TRBV5-1 to TRBJ1-1; a weak D match, TRBD1 (5 bases). The CDR3 consists of 15 residues. Trimming removed 0 bases from V and 4 bases from J, with 13 bases in between. Germline values: CDR1 SGHRS, CDR2 YFSETQ. The CDR3 sequence is CASSLAVRGTTEAFF. For the CDR3, the DNA is TGCGCCAGCAGCTTGGCCGTTAGGGGTACCACTGAAGCTTTCTTT.

The V and J genes are TRBV6-1 and TRBJ2-3; tentatively, D is TRBD1 (5 bases). The germline V gene encodes CDR1 MNHNS and CDR2 SASEGT. The CDR3 is made up of 14 amino acids. V was cut by 6 bases and J by 0 bases, with 10 bases left in between. The CDR3 bases are TGTGCCAGCAGCAGGACACAGAGCACAGATACGCAGTATTTT. Translating it yields CASSRTQSTDTQYF.

The table lists this clone with a few counts. The genes are TRBV27 and TRBJ2-7, with a possible D match to TRBD1 (5 bases). Germline CDR1 reads MNHEY; CDR2 reads SMNVEV (reference sequence). This CDR3 comprises 14 residues. Trimming removed 6 bases at V and 2 bases at J, with 14 bases between. CDR3 bases: TGTGCCAGCAGGCAGAACAGGTTCGCCTACGAGCAGTACTTC. This encodes CASRQNRFAYEQYF.

This rearrangement joins TRBV14 to TRBJ2-5, with D perhaps TRBD2 (6 bases). V shed 4 bases and J shed 5 bases, with 11 bases lying between them. The CDR3 covers 13 residues. Germline V gene sequence: CDR1 SGHDN, CDR2 FVKESK. As DNA, the CDR3 is TGTGCCAGCAGCCTACTAGGAGGGGAGACCCAGTACTTC. Translated: CASSLLGGETQYF.